These 21 T cell receptor beta chains were all obtained from the same sample, sequenced in a study of vaccination and CD4 T cells after COVID-19. Their cognate antigens are unknown. Treatment reported: roughly ten-day PBMC culture with coronavirus spike peptide pools or control peptides (ViraFEST assay). The Oncomine TCR Beta short-read assay was applied to DNA of cultured CD4+ T cells. TCRdb reprocessed the PCR reads with MiXCR, giving one entry per CDR3 protein. The top ten hold roughly a quarter of the sample, which has roughly 15,000 distinct CDR3 sequences, around 50% seen once. This specimen was cultured CD4+ T cells from blood, taken after SARS-CoV-2 vaccination. The source is a human donor with COVID-19.

V is TRBV6-1 and J is TRBJ2-7; 9 bases align to TRBD1. The ends lost 7 bases at V and 5 bases at J; junction bases unmatched: 6. This CDR3 region has 13 residues. Germline-derived CDR1 and CDR2 are MNHNS and SASEGT. The CDR3 nucleotides read TGTGCCAGCAATAACAGGGGGCGAAACGAGCAGTACTTC. Residues: CASNNRGRNEQYF.

This clonotype has just a few counts. The rearrangement uses TRBV15 and TRBJ1-3; D not resolved. CDR3 length: 14 amino acids. The V gene lost 4 bases and the J gene lost 1 base, with 8 bases spanning the gap. Germline V gene data show CDR1 as LNHNV and CDR2 as YYDKDF (reference sequence). For the CDR3, the DNA is TGTGCCACCAGCAATAGGATTTCTGGAAACACCATATATTTT. Translated: CATSNRISGNTIYF.

For the CDR3, the DNA is TGTGCCAGCAGCCAGGATAGGAATCAGCCCCAGCATTTT. It yields the protein CASSQDRNQPQHF. V is TRBV14 and J is TRBJ1-5; D not resolved. The CDR3 extends over 13 amino acids. Germline CDR1 and CDR2: SGHDN and FVKESK. V lost 3 bases, J lost 4 bases, and 7 bases lay in between.

This chain joins TRBV6-1 and TRBJ2-5; 7 nucleotides agree with TRBD1. Germline V gene lookup returns CDR1 MNHNS and CDR2 SASEGT. CDR3 size: 16 residues. V dropped 10 bases and J dropped 4; count of bases not matched to a gene: 18. CDR3 nucleotide sequence: TGTGCCACCCTGAAAGGGGGCGCAAAGAGTAGAGAGACCCAGTACTTC. Translating gives CATLKGGAKSRETQYF.

The chain employs TRBV27 and TRBJ1-5; TRBD1 is a possible D gene (6 bases). CDR1 MNHEY and CDR2 SMNVEV come from the germline V gene (reference sequence). Trimming cost V 6 bases and J 2 bases, with 11 bases left between them. The CDR3 has 14 residues. The CDR3 protein is CASRRQVGNQPQHF. The CDR3 coding sequence is TGTGCCAGCAGGCGACAGGTAGGCAATCAGCCCCAGCATTTT.

The chain employs TRBV7-2 and TRBJ2-7, with a weak D call TRBD1 (5 bases). The CDR3 has 12 amino acids. Germline CDR1 reads SGHTA; CDR2 reads FQGNSA. The V and J ends lost 2 bases and 5 bases respectively, with 7 bases between them. The CDR3 DNA reads TGTGCCAGCAGCTTAATCAGGGACGAGCAGTACTTC. Translated: CASSLIRDEQYF.

V gene TRBV3-1 combines with J gene TRBJ1-2, with D possibly being TRBD1 (5 bases). CDR3 size: 16 residues. CDR1 is LGHDT and CDR2 is YNNKEL in the germline V gene (reference sequence). Trimming removed 4 bases at V and 0 bases at J, with 15 bases between. The CDR3 DNA reads as TGTGCCAGCAGCCCCCCGGGGCAGGCAACTAACTATGGCTACACCTTC. This codes for CASSPPGQATNYGYTF.

This chain uses TRBV6-2 or TRBV6-3 with TRBJ2-6; D is uncertain. V lost 5 bases to trimming and J lost 2 bases, with 16 bases between them. The CDR3 totals 17 residues. Germline CDR1 is MNHEY and CDR2 is SVGEGT. This chain's CDR3 is CASSTLLSLPGANVLTF. The CDR3 coding sequence is TGTGCCAGCAGTACCCTCCTAAGCCTGCCTGGGGCCAACGTCCTGACTTTC.

CDR3 in DNA: TGTGCCAGACGACAAGGTCGGGGTAAGGGCAATCAGCCCCAGCATTTT. This encodes CARRQGRGKGNQPQHF. The V gene is TRBV27, the J gene TRBJ1-5; no clear D gene. Trimming shortened V by 9 bases and J by 2 bases, and 20 bases separated the two germline ends. Germline loops: CDR1 MNHEY, CDR2 SMNVEV (reference sequence). The CDR3 has 16 residues.

This chain links TRBV5-4 with TRBJ1-6; TRBD1 aligns across 9 bases. V trimming: 1 base; J trimming: 7 bases; junction bases outside the gene matches: 6. Germline-derived CDR1 and CDR2 are SGHNT and YYREEE (reference sequence). This CDR3 has 16 amino acids. For the CDR3, the DNA is TGTGCCAGCAGCTTGCCTGGGACAGGGCAAAATTCACCCCTCCACTTT. It is translated as CASSLPGTGQNSPLHF.

This sequence joins TRBV20-1 and TRBJ1-6; D unclear. The germline V and J ends were trimmed by 0 bases and 0 bases, with 12 bases remaining between them. The CDR3 is made up of 17 amino acids. The germline CDR1 and CDR2 sequences are DFQATT and SNEGSKA (reference sequence). CDR3 residues: CSARDRARNSYNSPLHF. The DNA of the CDR3 is TGCAGTGCTAGAGATCGGGCACGGAACTCCTATAATTCACCCCTCCACTTT.

The V gene is TRBV6-1, the J gene TRBJ2-5; 7 positions agree with TRBD2. The CDR3 extends over 14 amino acids. CDR1 is MNHNS, CDR2 SASEGT, per germline. V shed 5 bases, J shed 1 base, and the junction held 4 bases outside the gene matches. Here the CDR3 DNA reads TGTGCCAGCAGTCTTCTAGCGGTCCAAGAGACCCAGTACTTC. Its protein product is CASSLLAVQETQYF.

CDR3 in amino acids: CASRRDRGLYEQYF. The CDR3 DNA reads TGTGCCAGCAGGCGGGACAGGGGGCTTTACGAGCAGTACTTC. This chain uses TRBV5-4 with TRBJ2-7; 12 bases line up with TRBD1. CDR3 length: 14 residues. Germline trimming cut 5 bases from V and 4 bases from J; bases unmatched to any gene: 4. The V gene's germline CDR1 is SGHNT and CDR2 YYREEE (reference sequence).

In its sample, this clonotype was seen a few times. This chain joins TRBV25-1 and TRBJ1-2; D ambiguous. The germline V gene encodes CDR1 MGHDK and CDR2 SYGVNS. Trimming cost V 6 bases and J 6 bases, with 11 bases left between them. The CDR3 runs to 12 residues. In DNA form, the CDR3 reads TGTGCCAGCAGCCGCCTTGGGGATGGCTACACCTTC. This codes for CASSRLGDGYTF.

The rearrangement links TRBV20-1 to TRBJ2-3; TRBD2 is a possible D gene (6 bases). This CDR3 region has 16 residues. Trimming stripped 0 bases from V and 0 bases from J, with 13 bases between. Germline V CDR1 and CDR2: DFQATT, SNEGSKA (reference sequence). CDR3 DNA: TGCAGTGCTAGAGATTTAGCGGCACTTAGCACAGATACGCAGTATTTT. Protein product: CSARDLAALSTDTQYF.

Only one count was recorded for this clonotype. This chain joins TRBV6-1 and TRBJ2-3; D perhaps matches TRBD1 (6 bases). Trimming stripped 3 bases from V and 6 bases from J, with 19 bases between. Per germline, CDR1 MNHNS and CDR2 SASEGT. There are 16 residues in the CDR3. CDR3 loop: CASSDLSGAARDTQYF. Written as DNA, the CDR3 is TGTGCCAGCAGTGACCTCTCAGGGGCCGCTAGGGATACGCAGTATTTT.

This chain joins TRBV11-3 and TRBJ2-1; TRBD2 agrees at 11 bases. Per the germline V gene, CDR1 is SGHNT and CDR2 is YENEEA. With 7 bases clipped from V and 6 bases from J, the junction kept 8 bases outside the gene matches. This CDR3 comprises 15 residues. CDR3 protein: CASTKTSGDINEQFF. In nucleotides, the CDR3 is TGTGCCAGCACCAAGACTAGCGGGGACATCAATGAGCAGTTCTTC.

This clonotype was counted between two and nine times. The rearrangement links TRBV2 to TRBJ1-5, with no clear D. Trimming took off 2 bases at V and 7 bases at J, with 12 bases between the two ends. Germline values: CDR1 SNHLY, CDR2 FYNNEI. The CDR3 totals 14 residues. The chain's CDR3 is CASSERRREQPQHF. The CDR3 DNA reads as TGTGCCAGCAGTGAACGCCGCAGAGAACAGCCCCAGCATTTT.

This clonotype occurred once. The chain has TRBV15 and TRBJ1-1; TRBD1 aligns across 7 bases. From germline, CDR1 is LNHNV and CDR2 YYDKDF (reference sequence). CDR3 length equals 14 residues. The ends lost 2 bases at V and 3 bases at J; junction bases unmatched: 3. This CDR3 reads CATSRQGDDTEAFF. The CDR3 bases are TGTGCCACCAGCAGACAGGGGGATGACACTGAAGCTTTCTTT.

This clonotype was counted once. This chain's CDR3 is CASSELDTQYF. CDR3 nucleotide sequence: TGCGCCAGCAGTGAACTAGATACGCAGTATTTT. This chain links TRBV10-2 with TRBJ2-3, with D hard to call. Trimming pared 3 bases from V and 5 bases from J, leaving 3 bases between. This CDR3 has 11 residues. The V gene's germline CDR1 is WSHSY and CDR2 SAAADI.

The V gene is TRBV7-2, the J gene TRBJ2-7; D not certain. Germline loops: CDR1 SGHTA, CDR2 FQGNSA. CDR3 length equals 14 residues. V gave up 2 bases and J gave up 0 bases, with 8 bases separating them. This CDR3 reads CASSLWLGSYEQYF. CDR3 in DNA: TGTGCCAGCAGCTTATGGCTCGGCTCCTACGAGCAGTACTTC.